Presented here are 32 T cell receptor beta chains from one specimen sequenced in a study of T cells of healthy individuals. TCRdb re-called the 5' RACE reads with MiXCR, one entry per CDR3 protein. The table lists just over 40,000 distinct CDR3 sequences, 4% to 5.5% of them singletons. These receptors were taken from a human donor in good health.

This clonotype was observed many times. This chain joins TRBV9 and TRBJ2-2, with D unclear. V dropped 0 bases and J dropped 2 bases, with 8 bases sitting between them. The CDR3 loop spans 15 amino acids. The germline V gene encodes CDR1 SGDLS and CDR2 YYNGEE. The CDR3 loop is CASSVVNSNTGELFF. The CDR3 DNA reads TGTGCCAGCAGCGTAGTAAACAGTAACACCGGGGAGCTGTTTTTT.

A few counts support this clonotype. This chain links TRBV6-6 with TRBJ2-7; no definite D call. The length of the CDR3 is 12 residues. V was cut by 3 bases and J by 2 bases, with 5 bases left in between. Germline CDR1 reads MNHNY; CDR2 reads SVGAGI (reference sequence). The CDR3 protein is CASSYVTYEQYF. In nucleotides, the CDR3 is TGTGCCAGCAGTTATGTTACCTACGAGCAGTACTTC.

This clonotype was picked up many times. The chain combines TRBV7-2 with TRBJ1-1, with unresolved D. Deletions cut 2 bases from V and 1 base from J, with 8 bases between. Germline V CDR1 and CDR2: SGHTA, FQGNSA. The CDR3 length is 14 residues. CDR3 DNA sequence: TGTGCCAGCAGCTTAATAGACGGGAACACTGAAGCTTTCTTT. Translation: CASSLIDGNTEAFF.

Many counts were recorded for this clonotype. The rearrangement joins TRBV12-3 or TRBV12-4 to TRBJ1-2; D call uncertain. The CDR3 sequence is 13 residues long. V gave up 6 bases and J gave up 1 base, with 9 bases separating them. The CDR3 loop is CASSPAYNYGYTF. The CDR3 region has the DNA TGTGCCAGCAGCCCTGCTTATAACTATGGCTACACCTTC.

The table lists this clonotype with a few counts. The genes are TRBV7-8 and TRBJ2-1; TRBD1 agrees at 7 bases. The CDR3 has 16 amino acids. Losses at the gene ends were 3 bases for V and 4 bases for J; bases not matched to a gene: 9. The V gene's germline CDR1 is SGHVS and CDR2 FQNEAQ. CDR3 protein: CASSFTDRMLYNEQFF. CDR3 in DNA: TGTGCCAGCAGCTTCACGGACAGGATGCTTTACAATGAGCAGTTCTTC. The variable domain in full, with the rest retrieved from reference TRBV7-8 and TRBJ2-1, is GAGVSQSPRYKVAKRGQDVALRCDPISGHVSLFWYQQALGQGPEFLTYFQNEAQLDKSGLPSDRFFAERPEGSVSTLKIQRTQQEDSAVYLCASSFTDRMLYNEQFFGPGTRLTVL.

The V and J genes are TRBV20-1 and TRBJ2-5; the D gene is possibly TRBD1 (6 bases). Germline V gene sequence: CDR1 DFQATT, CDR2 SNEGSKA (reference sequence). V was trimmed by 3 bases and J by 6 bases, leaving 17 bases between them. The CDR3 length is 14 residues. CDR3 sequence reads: CSASDRFGIQTQYF. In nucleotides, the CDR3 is TGCAGTGCTAGTGACAGGTTCGGGATCCAGACCCAGTACTTC.

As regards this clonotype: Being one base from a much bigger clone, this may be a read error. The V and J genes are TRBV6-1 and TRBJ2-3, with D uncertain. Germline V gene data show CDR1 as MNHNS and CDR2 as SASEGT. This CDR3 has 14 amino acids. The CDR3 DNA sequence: TGTGCCAGCAGTGGCAGCCGTTACACAGATACGCGGTATTTT. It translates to CASSGSRYTDTRYF.

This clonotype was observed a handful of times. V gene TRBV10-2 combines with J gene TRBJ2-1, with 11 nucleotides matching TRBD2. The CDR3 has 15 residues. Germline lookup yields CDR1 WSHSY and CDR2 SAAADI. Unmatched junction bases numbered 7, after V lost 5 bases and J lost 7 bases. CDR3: CASSRSGGGWNEQFF. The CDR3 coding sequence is TGCGCCAGCAGTCGTAGCGGGGGGGGTTGGAATGAGCAGTTCTTC.

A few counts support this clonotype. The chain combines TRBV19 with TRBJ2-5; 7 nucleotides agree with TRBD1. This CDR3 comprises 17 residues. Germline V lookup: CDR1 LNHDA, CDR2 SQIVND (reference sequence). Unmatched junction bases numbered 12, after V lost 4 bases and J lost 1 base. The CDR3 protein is CASSTHRDSPSQETQYF. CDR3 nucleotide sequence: TGTGCCAGTAGTACTCACCGGGACAGCCCATCCCAAGAGACCCAGTACTTC.

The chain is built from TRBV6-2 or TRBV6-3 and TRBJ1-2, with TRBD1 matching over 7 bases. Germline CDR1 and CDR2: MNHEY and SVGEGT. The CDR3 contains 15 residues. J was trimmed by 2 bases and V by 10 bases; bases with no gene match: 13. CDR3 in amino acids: CATRGARGVNYGYTF. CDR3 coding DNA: TGTGCCACCAGGGGGGCGCGGGGGGTAAACTATGGCTACACCTTC.

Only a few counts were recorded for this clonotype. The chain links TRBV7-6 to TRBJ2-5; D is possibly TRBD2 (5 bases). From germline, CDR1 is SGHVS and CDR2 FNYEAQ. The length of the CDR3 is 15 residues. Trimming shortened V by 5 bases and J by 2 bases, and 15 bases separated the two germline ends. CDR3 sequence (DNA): TGTGCCAGCAGCCCCGGGATATCCCAACAAGAGACCCAGTACTTC. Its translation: CASSPGISQQETQYF. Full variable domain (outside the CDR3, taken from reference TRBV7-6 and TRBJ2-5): GAGVSQSPRYKVTKRGQDVALRCDPISGHVSLYWYRQALGQGPEFLTYFNYEAQQDKSGLPNDRFSAERPEGSISTLTIQRTEQRDSAMYRCASSPGISQQETQYFGPGTRLLVL.

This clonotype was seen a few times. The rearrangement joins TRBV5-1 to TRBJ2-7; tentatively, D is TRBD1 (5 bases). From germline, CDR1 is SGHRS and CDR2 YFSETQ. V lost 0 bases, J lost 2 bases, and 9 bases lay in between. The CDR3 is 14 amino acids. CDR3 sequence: CASSLAQGTYEQYF. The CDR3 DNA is TGCGCCAGCAGCTTGGCGCAGGGTACCTACGAGCAGTACTTC.

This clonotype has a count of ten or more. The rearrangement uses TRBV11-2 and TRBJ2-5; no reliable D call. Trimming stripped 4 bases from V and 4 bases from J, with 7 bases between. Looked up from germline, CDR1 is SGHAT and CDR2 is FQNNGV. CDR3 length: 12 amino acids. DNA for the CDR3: TGTGCCAGCAGCTGGGGTTCAGAGACCCAGTACTTC. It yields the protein CASSWGSETQYF. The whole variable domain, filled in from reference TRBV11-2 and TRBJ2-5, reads EAGVAQSPRYKIIEKRQSVAFWCNPISGHATLYWYQQILGQGPKLLIQFQNNGVVDDSQLPKDRFSAERLKGVDSTLKIQPAKLEDSAVYLCASSWGSETQYFGPGTRLLVL.

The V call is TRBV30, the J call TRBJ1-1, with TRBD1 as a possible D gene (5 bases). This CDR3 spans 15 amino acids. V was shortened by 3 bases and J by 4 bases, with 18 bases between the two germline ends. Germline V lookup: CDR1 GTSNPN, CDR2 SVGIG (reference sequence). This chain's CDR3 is CAWRAERGRVTEAFF. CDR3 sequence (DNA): TGTGCCTGGAGAGCCGAAAGGGGTCGGGTCACTGAAGCTTTCTTT.

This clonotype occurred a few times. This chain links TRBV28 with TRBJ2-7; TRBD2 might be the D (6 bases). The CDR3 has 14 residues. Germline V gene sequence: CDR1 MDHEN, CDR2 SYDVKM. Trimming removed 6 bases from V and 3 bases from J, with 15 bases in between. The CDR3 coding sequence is TGTGCCAGCAGCCTGGACTACCCAGACTACGAGCAGTACTTC. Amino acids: CASSLDYPDYEQYF.

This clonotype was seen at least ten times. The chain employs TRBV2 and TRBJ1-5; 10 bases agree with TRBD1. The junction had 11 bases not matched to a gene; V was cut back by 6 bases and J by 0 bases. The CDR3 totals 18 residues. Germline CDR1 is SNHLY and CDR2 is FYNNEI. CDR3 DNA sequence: TGTGCCAGCAGCTTCCGGGACAGGGGACTTTATAGCAATCAGCCCCAGCATTTT. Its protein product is CASSFRDRGLYSNQPQHF.

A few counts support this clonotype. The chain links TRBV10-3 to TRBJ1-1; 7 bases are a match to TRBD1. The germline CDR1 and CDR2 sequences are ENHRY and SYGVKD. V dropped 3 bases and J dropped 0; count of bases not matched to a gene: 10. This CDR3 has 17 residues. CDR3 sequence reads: CAISDNRGWGMNTEAFF. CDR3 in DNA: TGTGCCATCAGTGACAACAGGGGATGGGGCATGAACACTGAAGCTTTCTTT.

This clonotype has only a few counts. The CDR3 here is CASSAGAASTDTQYF. In DNA, the CDR3 is TGCGCCAGCAGCGCCGGGGCTGCTAGCACAGATACGCAGTATTTT. The V call is TRBV5-1, the J call TRBJ2-3; the D gene could be TRBD1 or TRBD2 (5 bases each). Deletions cut 4 bases from V and 0 bases from J, with 12 bases between. Per germline, CDR1 SGHRS and CDR2 YFSETQ. There are 15 residues in the CDR3.

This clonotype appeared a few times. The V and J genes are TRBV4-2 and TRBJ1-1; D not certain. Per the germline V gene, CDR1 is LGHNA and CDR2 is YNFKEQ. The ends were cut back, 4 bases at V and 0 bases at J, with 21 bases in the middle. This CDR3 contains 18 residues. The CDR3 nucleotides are TGTGCCAGCAGCCTCGATGCTTTGACCTCGGCGGTGAACACTGAAGCTTTCTTT. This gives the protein CASSLDALTSAVNTEAFF.

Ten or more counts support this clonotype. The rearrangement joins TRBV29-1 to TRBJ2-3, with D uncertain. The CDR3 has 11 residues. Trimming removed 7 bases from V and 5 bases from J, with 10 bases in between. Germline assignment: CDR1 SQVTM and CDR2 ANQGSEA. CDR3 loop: CSGEEGDTQYF. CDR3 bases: TGCAGCGGTGAGGAAGGAGATACGCAGTATTTT.

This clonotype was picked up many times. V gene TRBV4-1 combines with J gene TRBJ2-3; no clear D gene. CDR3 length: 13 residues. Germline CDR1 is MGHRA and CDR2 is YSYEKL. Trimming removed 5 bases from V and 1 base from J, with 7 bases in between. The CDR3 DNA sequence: TGCGCCAGCAGCGTAACAGGCACAGATACGCAGTATTTT. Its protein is CASSVTGTDTQYF.

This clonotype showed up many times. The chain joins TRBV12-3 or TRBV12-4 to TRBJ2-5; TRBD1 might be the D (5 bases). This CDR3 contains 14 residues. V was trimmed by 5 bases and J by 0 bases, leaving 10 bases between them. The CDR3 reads CASSPVRDQETQYF. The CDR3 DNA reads TGTGCCAGCAGTCCCGTCAGGGACCAAGAGACCCAGTACTTC.

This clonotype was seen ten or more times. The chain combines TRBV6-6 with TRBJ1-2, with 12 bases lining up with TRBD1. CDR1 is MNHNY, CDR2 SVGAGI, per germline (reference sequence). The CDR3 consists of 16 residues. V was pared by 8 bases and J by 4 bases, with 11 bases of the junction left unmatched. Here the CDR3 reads CASGDRGRGDSYGYTF. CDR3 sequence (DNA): TGTGCCAGCGGGGACAGGGGGCGAGGGGATAGCTATGGCTACACCTTC.

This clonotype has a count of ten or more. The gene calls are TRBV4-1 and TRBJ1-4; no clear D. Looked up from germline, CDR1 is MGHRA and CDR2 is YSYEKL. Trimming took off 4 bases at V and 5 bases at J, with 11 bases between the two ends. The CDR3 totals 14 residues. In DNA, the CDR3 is TGCGCCAGCAGCCCATTGGGGTTAAATGAAAAACTGTTTTTT. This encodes CASSPLGLNEKLFF.

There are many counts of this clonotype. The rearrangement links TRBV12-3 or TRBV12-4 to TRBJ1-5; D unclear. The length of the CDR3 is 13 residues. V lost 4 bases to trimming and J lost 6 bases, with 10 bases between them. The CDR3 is CASSYGRGQPQHF. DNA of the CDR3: TGTGCCAGCAGTTATGGGCGGGGTCAGCCCCAGCATTTT.

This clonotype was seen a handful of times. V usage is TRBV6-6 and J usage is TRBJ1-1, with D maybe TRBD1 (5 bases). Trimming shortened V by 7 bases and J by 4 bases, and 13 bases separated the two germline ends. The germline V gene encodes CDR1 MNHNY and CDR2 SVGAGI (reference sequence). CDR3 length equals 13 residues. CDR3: CASTLGGSTEAFF. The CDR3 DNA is TGTGCCAGCACTCTGGGGGGGAGCACTGAAGCTTTCTTT.

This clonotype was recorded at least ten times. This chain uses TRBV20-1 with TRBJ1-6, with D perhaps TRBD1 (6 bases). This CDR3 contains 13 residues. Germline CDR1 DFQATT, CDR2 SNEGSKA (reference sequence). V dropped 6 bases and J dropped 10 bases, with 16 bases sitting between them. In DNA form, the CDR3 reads TGCAGTGCCCAAAACAGGGCTGGGTCACCCCTCCACTTT. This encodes CSAQNRAGSPLHF.

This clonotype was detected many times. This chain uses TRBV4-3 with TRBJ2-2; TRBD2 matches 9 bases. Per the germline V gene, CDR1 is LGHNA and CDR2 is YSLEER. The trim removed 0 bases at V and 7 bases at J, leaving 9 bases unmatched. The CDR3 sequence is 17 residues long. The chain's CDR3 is CASSQERWLAGSGELFF. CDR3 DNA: TGCGCCAGCAGCCAAGAAAGGTGGCTAGCGGGAAGCGGGGAGCTGTTTTTT.

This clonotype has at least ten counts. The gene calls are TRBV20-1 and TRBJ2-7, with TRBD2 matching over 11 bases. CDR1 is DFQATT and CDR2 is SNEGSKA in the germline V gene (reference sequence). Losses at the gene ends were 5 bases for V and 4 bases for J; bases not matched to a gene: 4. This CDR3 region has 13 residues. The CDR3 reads CSAPLAGDYEQYF. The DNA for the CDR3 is TGCAGTGCTCCACTAGCGGGGGATTACGAGCAGTACTTC.

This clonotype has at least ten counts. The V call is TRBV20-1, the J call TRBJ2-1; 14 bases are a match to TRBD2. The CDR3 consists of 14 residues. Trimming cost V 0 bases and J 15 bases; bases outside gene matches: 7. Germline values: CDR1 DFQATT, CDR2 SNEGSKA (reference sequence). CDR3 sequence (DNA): TGCAGTGCTAGAGAGGGGGGACTAGCGGGAGCGGTGTTCTTC. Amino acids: CSAREGGLAGAVFF.

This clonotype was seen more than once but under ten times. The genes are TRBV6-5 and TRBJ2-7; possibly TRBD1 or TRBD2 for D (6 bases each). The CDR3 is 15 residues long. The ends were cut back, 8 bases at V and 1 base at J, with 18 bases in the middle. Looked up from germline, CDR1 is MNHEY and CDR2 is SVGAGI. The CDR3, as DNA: TGTGCCAGCCGTTCGGGGGCCGGGGGATCCTACGAGCAGTACTTC. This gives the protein CASRSGAGGSYEQYF.

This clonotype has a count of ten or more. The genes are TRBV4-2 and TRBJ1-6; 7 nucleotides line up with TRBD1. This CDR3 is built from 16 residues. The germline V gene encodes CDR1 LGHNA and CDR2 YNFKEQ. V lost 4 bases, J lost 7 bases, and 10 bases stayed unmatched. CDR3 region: CASSPRGGQPNSPLHF. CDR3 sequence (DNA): TGTGCCAGCAGCCCTAGGGGGGGACAGCCGAATTCACCCCTCCACTTT.